Detailed here is one T cell receptor (beta chain). As for treatment: about 20 received Ad26.COV2.S at low or high dose, single or two shots; 5 received placebo; per-sample allocation not given. At day 63 after the first vaccine or placebo injection, samples were drawn. Profiled with immunoSEQ multiplex PCR; TCRdb holds only in-frame clones, not every one. The sample shows more than 350,000 clones, 80% to 95% of them seen only once. Germline V gene sequence: CDR1 MGHRA, CDR2 YSYEKL. Trimming cost V 0 bases and J 4 bases; bases outside gene matches: 6. This CDR3 is built from 16 residues. The entry originates in a study of Ad26.COV2.S vaccination and SARS-CoV-2 variants.

The V gene is TRBV4-1, the J gene TRBJ2-3; 8 bases align to TRBD2. The sequencing used peripheral blood, collected in a trial of Ad26.COV2.S vaccine versus placebo. This TCR was sampled from a person between 18 and 59 years old who received the Ad26.COV2.S COVID-19 vaccine or a placebo. CDR3 loop: CASSQDRLAGADTQYF. The CDR3 nucleotides read TGCGCCAGCAGCCAAGATAGGCTAGCGGGTGCAGATACGCAGTATTTT.